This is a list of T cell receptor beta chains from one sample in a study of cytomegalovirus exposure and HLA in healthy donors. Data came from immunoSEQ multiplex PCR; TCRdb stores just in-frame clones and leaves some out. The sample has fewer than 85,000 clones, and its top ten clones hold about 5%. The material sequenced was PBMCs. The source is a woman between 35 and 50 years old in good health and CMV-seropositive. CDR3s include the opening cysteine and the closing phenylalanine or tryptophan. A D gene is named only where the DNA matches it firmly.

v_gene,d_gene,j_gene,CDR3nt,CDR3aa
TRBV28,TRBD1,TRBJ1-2,TGTGCCAGCAGACCGCCGGGACAGGGGGTGTGGGGCTACACCTTC,CASRPPGQGVWGYTF
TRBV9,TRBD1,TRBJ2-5,TGTGCCAGCAGCACCTGGGGACAGGGGGAGACCCAGTACTTC,CASSTWGQGETQYF
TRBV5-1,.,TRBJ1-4,TGCGCCAGCAGCTTGGCCGGGAGGGGAACTAATGAAAAACTGTTTTTT,CASSLAGRGTNEKLFF
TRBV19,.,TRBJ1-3,TGTGCCAGTAGTATCACTGGAAACACCATATATTTT,CASSITGNTIYF
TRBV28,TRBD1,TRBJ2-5,TGTGCCAGCAGCCCACAGGGGCGAGAGACCCAGTACTTC,CASSPQGRETQYF
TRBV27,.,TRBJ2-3,TGTGCCAGCACCTCGAACAGGGGCACAGATACGCAGTATTTT,CASTSNRGTDTQYF
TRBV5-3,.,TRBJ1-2,TGTGCCAGAAGCTTGGGAGGCAGAACTATCTATGGCTACACCTTC,CARSLGGRTIYGYTF
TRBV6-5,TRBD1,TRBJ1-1,TGTGCCAGCAGTTACGCCTCCCCCAGGACAGGGCCTGAAGCTTTCTTT,CASSYASPRTGPEAFF
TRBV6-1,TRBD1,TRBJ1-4,TGTGCCAGCAGCACCGGGACAGGGGAAGAAAAACTGTTTTTT,CASSTGTGEEKLFF
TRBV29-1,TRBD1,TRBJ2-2,TGCAGCGTTGGTAAAAGACAGGGTGGTACCGGGGAGCTGTTTTTT,CSVGKRQGGTGELFF
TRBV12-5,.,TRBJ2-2,TGTACTACCCCCACCCGGACTTCGAATACCGGGGAGCTGTTTTTT,CTTPTRTSNTGELFF
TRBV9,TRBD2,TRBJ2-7,TGTGCCAGCAGCGCCCAATCGGCTAGCGGACCCTACGAGCAGTACTTC,CASSAQSASGPYEQYF
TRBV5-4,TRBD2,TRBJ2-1,TGTGCCAGCAGCCGCGAGGGCGGGAGGGTTTACAATGAGCAGTTCTTC,CASSREGGRVYNEQFF
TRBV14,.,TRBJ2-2,TGTGCCAGCAGCCAAGATCAGTGGGACATCTCCTTAGAGGGGAACACCGGGGAGCTGTTTTTT,CASSQDQWDISLEGNTGELFF
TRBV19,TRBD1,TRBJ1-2,TGTGCCAGTAGTACCACTCTGACAGGGCACTATGGCTACACCTTC,CASSTTLTGHYGYTF
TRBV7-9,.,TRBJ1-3,TGTGCCAGCAGCTTAACTCAGGGTACTGGAAACACCATATATTTT,CASSLTQGTGNTIYF
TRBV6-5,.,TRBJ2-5,TGTGCCAGCCACCGGGTATACCAAGAGACCCAGTACTTC,CASHRVYQETQYF
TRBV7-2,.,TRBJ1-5,TGTGCCAGCAGCGCCCTAGCGGGTCAGCCCCAGCATTTT,CASSALAGQPQHF
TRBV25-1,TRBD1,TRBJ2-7,TGTGCCAGCAGAGCACGGGACAGGGGGTTCCACGAGCAGTACTTC,CASRARDRGFHEQYF
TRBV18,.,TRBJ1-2,TGTGCCAGCTCCCCAGAGCCCGGCGGGACCCACGTTGAAGGCTACACCTTC,CASSPEPGGTHVEGYTF
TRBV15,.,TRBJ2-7,TGTGCCACCAGCAGAGTGATACTTTCCGAGCAGTACTTC,CATSRVILSEQYF
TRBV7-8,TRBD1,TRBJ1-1,TGTGCCAGCAGCTCAAGGGGACAGGGCGACCCAAGTGAAGCTTTCTTT,CASSSRGQGDPSEAFF
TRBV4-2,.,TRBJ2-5,TGTGCCAGCAGCCCTCCCCCGGCCAGCGGGCAAGAGACCCAGTACTTC,CASSPPPASGQETQYF
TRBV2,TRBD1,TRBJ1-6,TGTGCCAGCAGGGACAGGGGTCGGGATAATTCACCCCTCCACTTT,CASRDRGRDNSPLHF
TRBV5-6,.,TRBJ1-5,TGTGCCAGCAGCTTGGCGGGGTCGTATCAGCCCCAGCATTTT,CASSLAGSYQPQHF
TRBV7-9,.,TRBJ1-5,TGTGCCAGCAGCCCCCCGGGTTTCGTCGGCAATCAGCCCCAGCATTTT,CASSPPGFVGNQPQHF
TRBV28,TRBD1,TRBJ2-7,TGTGCCAGCAGTTTAACAGGGGGCACCTACGAGCAGTACTTC,CASSLTGGTYEQYF
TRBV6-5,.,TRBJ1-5,TGTGCCAGCAGCTCCGGGAGGCTCCCCAATCAGCCCCAGCATTTT,CASSSGRLPNQPQHF
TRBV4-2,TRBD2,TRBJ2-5,TGTGCCAGCAGCCAAGGAGGATGGACTAGCGGGGGGGTAGAGACCCAGTACTTC,CASSQGGWTSGGVETQYF
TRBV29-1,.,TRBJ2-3,TGCAGCGTGGGGGACAACACAGATACGCAGTATTTT,CSVGDNTDTQYF
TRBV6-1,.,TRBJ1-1,TGTGCCAGCAGACACGAGGGGGAGGCTTTCTTT,CASRHEGEAFF
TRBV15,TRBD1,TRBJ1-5,TGTGCCACCAGCGGCAAGCCGGGACAGGGAGGTCGTCAGCCCCAGCATTTT,CATSGKPGQGGRQPQHF
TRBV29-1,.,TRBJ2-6,TGCAGCGTCCGGAGGTCTGGGGCCAACGTCCTGACTTTC,CSVRRSGANVLTF
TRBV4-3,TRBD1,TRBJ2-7,TGCGCCAGCAGCCAAAGGTCCAGGGGGCCGGCCGAGCAGTACTTC,CASSQRSRGPAEQYF
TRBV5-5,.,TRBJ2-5,TGTGCCAGCAGCTCCATTTCGGGTCAAGAGACCCAGTACTTC,CASSSISGQETQYF
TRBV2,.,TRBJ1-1,TGTGCCAGCAGTGAAAGCAGGGTGGACACTGAAGCTTTCTTT,CASSESRVDTEAFF
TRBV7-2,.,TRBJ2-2,TGTGCCAGCAGCAAAGACTACAACACCGGGGAGCTGTTTTTT,CASSKDYNTGELFF
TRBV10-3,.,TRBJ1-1,TGTGCCATCAGTGAGTCACGTGGGGACATGAACACTGAAGCTTTCTTT,CAISESRGDMNTEAFF
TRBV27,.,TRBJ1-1,TGTGCCAGCAGTCTGGGGGGAGGGGGACGACTAGACACTGAAGCTTTCTTT,CASSLGGGGRLDTEAFF